These 20 T cell receptor beta chains were sequenced from one sample in a study of blood T cell repertoires in COVID-19. Repertoires were generated with immunoSEQ multiplex PCR, while TCRdb's copy carries only in-frame clones and drops some. The sample contains about 190,000 clones, around 80% of which appear only once. Material for sequencing was peripheral blood. The origin of the receptors is a woman of 80 years or more with active or convalescent COVID-19.

The chain combines TRBV19 with TRBJ2-1; TRBD1 matches at 10 bases. Germline lookup yields CDR1 LNHDA and CDR2 SQIVND (reference sequence). The CDR3 has 15 residues. V lost 4 bases to trimming and J lost 8 bases; unmatched junction nucleotides: 8. The CDR3 DNA is TGTGCCAGTAGTACCGACAGGGGGCTAAGAGATGAGCAGTTCTTC. Its protein is CASSTDRGLRDEQFF. Full variable domain (missing parts from reference TRBV19 and TRBJ2-1): DGGITQSPKYLFRKEGQNVTLSCEQNLNHDAMYWYRQDPGQGLRLIYYSQIVNDFQKGDIAEGYSVSREKKESFPLTVTSAQKNPTAFYLCASSTDRGLRDEQFFGPGTRLTVL.

This chain uses TRBV2 with TRBJ1-2; D perhaps matches TRBD1 (5 bases). V was clipped by 1 base and J by 5 bases, with 11 bases between them. The CDR3 is 14 residues long. The germline CDR1 and CDR2 sequences are SNHLY and FYNNEI. The CDR3 nucleotides are TGTGCCAGCAGTGAAGTCAGGGCGGTTTATGGCTACACCTTC. It is translated as CASSEVRAVYGYTF.

There are a few counts of this clone. V usage is TRBV18 and J usage is TRBJ1-1; 7 bases line up with TRBD1. CDR1 KGHSH and CDR2 LQKENI come from the germline V gene. V lost 5 bases, J lost 4 bases, and 13 bases stayed unmatched. This CDR3 comprises 16 residues. The CDR3, as DNA: TGTGCCAGCTCATTCGACAGGGCGGTGGTCGGCACTGAAGCTTTCTTT. Residues: CASSFDRAVVGTEAFF.

This clone was seen more than once but under ten times. The chain recombines TRBV5-4 with TRBJ1-1, with unresolved D. V dropped 2 bases and J dropped 6 bases, with 17 bases sitting between them. The CDR3 is 15 amino acids. CDR1 is SGHNT, CDR2 YYREEE, per germline (reference sequence). The CDR3 is CASSLSLTVGAEAFF. CDR3 bases: TGTGCCAGCAGCTTATCTCTTACAGTCGGTGCTGAAGCTTTCTTT. Full variable domain (rest looked up from reference TRBV5-4 and TRBJ1-1): ETGVTQSPTHLIKTRGQQVTLRCSSQSGHNTVSWYQQALGQGPQFIFQYYREEENGRGNFPPRFSGLQFPNYSSELNVNALELDDSALYLCASSLSLTVGAEAFFGQGTRLTVV.

V and J are TRBV5-1 and TRBJ1-2; D might be TRBD1 (5 bases). Trimming took 1 base from V and 3 from J, leaving 13 bases between them. CDR1 and CDR2 (germline): SGHRS, YFSETQ. The CDR3 runs to 15 residues. The CDR3 nucleotides read TGCGCCAGCAGCTTGATCAGGGTTGGGGACTATGGCTACACCTTC. This encodes CASSLIRVGDYGYTF.

The chain links TRBV7-9 to TRBJ1-6; D may be TRBD1 (5 bases). Germline V lookup: CDR1 SEHNR, CDR2 FQNEAQ (reference sequence). Trimming took off 5 bases at V and 5 bases at J, with 13 bases between the two ends. The CDR3 extends over 15 amino acids. The CDR3: CASSTDDRDNSPLHF. The CDR3 DNA follows: TGTGCCAGCAGCACAGATGACAGAGATAATTCACCCCTCCACTTT.

The V and J genes are TRBV3-1 (or the pseudogene TRBV3-2) and TRBJ1-1, with a possible D match to TRBD1 (6 bases). With 2 bases removed from V and 5 bases from J, the gap between germline ends came to 15 bases. The CDR3 totals 15 residues. CDR1 LGHDT and CDR2 YNNKEL come from the germline V gene (reference sequence). The DNA for the CDR3 is TGTGCCAGCAGCCAACTACAGGGTGTATATACTGAAGCTTTCTTT. It encodes CASSQLQGVYTEAFF.

The J gene is TRBJ1-1, the V gene TRBV7-2, with D possibly TRBD1 on 6 matching bases. Trimming took off 2 bases at V and 2 bases at J, with 15 bases between the two ends. The CDR3 runs 16 residues. The germline V gene encodes CDR1 SGHTA and CDR2 FQGNSA. CDR3 region: CASSLFGRGQNTEAFF. CDR3 bases: TGTGCCAGCAGCTTATTTGGTAGGGGACAAAACACTGAAGCTTTCTTT. Full variable domain (remainder filled in from reference TRBV7-2 and TRBJ1-1): GAGVSQSPSNKVTEKGKDVELRCDPISGHTALYWYRQSLGQGLEFLIYFQGNSAPDKSGLPSDRFSAERTGGSVSTLTIQRTQQEDSAVYLCASSLFGRGQNTEAFFGQGTRLTVV.

This chain joins TRBV7-9 and TRBJ1-1; TRBD1 matches 10 bases. Per the germline V gene, CDR1 is SEHNR and CDR2 is FQNEAQ (reference sequence). CDR3 length equals 16 residues. V lost 4 bases, J lost 0 bases, and 5 bases stayed unmatched. The CDR3 bases are TGTGCCAGCAGCTATAGGACAGGGGGGATGAACACTGAAGCTTTCTTT. It encodes CASSYRTGGMNTEAFF.

The chain couples TRBV9 to TRBJ2-7; D gene ambiguous. V lost 0 bases, J lost 6 bases, and 10 bases lay in between. Looked up from germline, CDR1 is SGDLS and CDR2 is YYNGEE. The CDR3 contains 13 residues. CDR3 amino acids: CASSVETASEQYF. In nucleotides, the CDR3 is TGTGCCAGCAGCGTAGAAACAGCAAGCGAGCAGTACTTC.

V and J are TRBV2 and TRBJ2-7; tentatively, D is TRBD2 (7 bases). Trimming removed 7 bases from V and 5 bases from J, with 18 bases in between. This CDR3 is built from 14 residues. Germline V gene data show CDR1 as SNHLY and CDR2 as FYNNEI. Here the CDR3 reads CASKVAGAGDEQYF. As DNA, the CDR3 is TGTGCCAGCAAGGTGGCAGGGGCGGGGGACGAGCAGTACTTC.

CDR3 nucleotide sequence: TGTGCCAGCAGCGTAGGAGGGGGCGAGTATAATTCACCCCTCCACTTT. Its protein product is CASSVGGGEYNSPLHF. The gene calls are TRBV9 and TRBJ1-6; 7 bases align to TRBD1. Trimming removed 0 bases from V and 4 bases from J; junction bases left unmatched: 4. Per the germline V gene, CDR1 is SGDLS and CDR2 is YYNGEE. The CDR3 totals 16 residues.

The J gene is TRBJ1-5, the V gene TRBV25-1; 7 bases match TRBD1. V lost 6 bases to trimming and J lost 6 bases; unmatched junction nucleotides: 2. The germline CDR1 and CDR2 sequences are MGHDK and SYGVNS. The CDR3 covers 12 residues. Written as DNA, the CDR3 is TGTGCCAGCAGCAGGGGGGCTCAGCCCCAGCATTTT. Translated, it gives CASSRGAQPQHF.

The rearrangement uses TRBV19 and TRBJ1-1; the D is unclear. The CDR3 loop spans 13 amino acids. CDR1 is LNHDA and CDR2 is SQIVND in the germline V gene (reference sequence). The ends were cut back, 4 bases at V and 4 bases at J, with 10 bases in the middle. As DNA, the CDR3 is TGTGCCAGTAGTACTTGGGGAGTCACTGAAGCTTTCTTT. The encoded protein is CASSTWGVTEAFF.

This clone came up once. The chain links TRBV7-2 to TRBJ2-3; D uncertain. Trimming pared 5 bases from V and 2 bases from J, leaving 8 bases between. There are 13 residues in the CDR3. Looked up from germline, CDR1 is SGHTA and CDR2 is FQGNSA. CDR3 coding DNA: TGTGCCAGCAGCCCTCAGATCACAGATACGCAGTATTTT. Translated, it gives CASSPQITDTQYF.

The CDR3 DNA reads as TGTGCCAGCAGCCGACAGGTTCTCCAAGAGACCCAGTACTTC. Its translation: CASSRQVLQETQYF. The chain recombines TRBV13 with TRBJ2-5; maybe TRBD1 (6 bases). V was cut by 5 bases and J by 1 base, with 11 bases left in between. CDR1 is PRHDT and CDR2 is FYEKMQ in the germline V gene (reference sequence). CDR3 length: 14 amino acids. The variable domain in full, completed from reference TRBV13 and TRBJ2-5, reads AAGVIQSPRHLIKEKRETATLKCYPIPRHDTVYWYQQGPGQDPQFLISFYEKMQSDKGSIPDRFSAQQFSDYHSELNMSSLELGDSALYFCASSRQVLQETQYFGPGTRLLVL.

The rearrangement links TRBV19 to TRBJ2-1, with TRBD2 identical over 14 bases. Trimming at V came to 4 bases and at J to 9 bases, leaving 5 bases not matched to a gene. The CDR3 is 15 amino acids. Germline V lookup: CDR1 LNHDA, CDR2 SQIVND (reference sequence). The CDR3 sequence: CASSRLAGGPSEQFF. In DNA, the CDR3 is TGTGCCAGTAGTAGACTAGCGGGGGGGCCGAGTGAGCAGTTCTTC.

This chain connects TRBV19 to TRBJ1-2, with D unresolved. The CDR3 is 13 residues long. V was pared by 9 bases and J by 7 bases, with 18 bases between. Looked up from germline, CDR1 is LNHDA and CDR2 is SQIVND (reference sequence). CDR3 coding DNA: TGTGCCAGCACGGTGCGAGGGCTAGGTGGCTACACCTTC. Translating gives CASTVRGLGGYTF.

The chain couples TRBV28 to TRBJ1-5; TRBD1 agrees at 8 bases. The ends lost 8 bases at V and 5 bases at J; junction bases unmatched: 11. CDR1 is MDHEN, CDR2 SYDVKM, per germline. This CDR3 spans 15 amino acids. The CDR3 DNA reads TGTGCCAGCGGAAGTGGCAGGGGGCGCCATCAGCCCCAGCATTTT. Protein sequence: CASGSGRGRHQPQHF.

This sequence joins TRBV28 and TRBJ2-5, with TRBD1 as a possible D gene (5 bases). CDR3 length: 17 amino acids. CDR1 and CDR2 from the germline V gene are MDHEN and SYDVKM. V was pared by 1 base and J by 5 bases, with 20 bases between. CDR3 region: CASSLSETAYLGETQYF. CDR3 nucleotide sequence: TGTGCCAGCAGTTTATCGGAGACAGCATACCTAGGGGAGACCCAGTACTTC.